What follows are 26 T cell receptor beta chains derived from one specimen sequenced in a study of early T cells in non-severe SARS-CoV-2 infection. TCRdb ran MiXCR on the 5' RACE reads and lists one entry per CDR3 protein. The sample records roughly 12,000 distinct CDR3 sequences, around 5% being singletons. Sequenced: whole blood. The source is an adult who was a healthcare worker with PCR-confirmed SARS-CoV-2 infection or an uninfected control (not recorded which).

This clonotype has at least ten counts. The V and J genes are TRBV20-1 and TRBJ2-5, with a possible D match to TRBD1 (6 bases). Trimming took 5 bases from V and 2 from J, leaving 18 bases between them. Germline CDR1 reads DFQATT; CDR2 reads SNEGSKA (reference sequence). The CDR3 spans 15 residues. CDR3: CSADRFQTLQETQYF. CDR3 nucleotide sequence: TGCAGTGCTGACAGGTTCCAAACCTTACAAGAGACCCAGTACTTC.

The sample holds many counts of this clonotype. V and J are TRBV7-2 and TRBJ2-7; D is ambiguous. V was trimmed by 2 bases and J by 7 bases, leaving 12 bases between them. This CDR3 contains 13 residues. Per the germline V gene, CDR1 is SGHTA and CDR2 is FQGNSA. Here the CDR3 DNA reads TGTGCCAGCAGCTTAACTATGGTCGGGGAGCAGTACTTC. As protein: CASSLTMVGEQYF.

This clonotype was observed many times. The J gene is TRBJ2-7, the V gene TRBV28, with 9 bases identical to TRBD1. Per the germline V gene, CDR1 is MDHEN and CDR2 is SYDVKM. The CDR3 is made up of 14 amino acids. V lost 4 bases and J lost 3; bases outside the gene matches: 4. The CDR3: CASSSWDRDYEQYF. CDR3 in DNA: TGTGCCAGCAGTTCCTGGGACAGGGACTACGAGCAGTACTTC.

By sample share, this clonotype is medium-sized. The chain recombines TRBV5-1 with TRBJ2-1; D remains ambiguous. CDR3 length equals 12 residues. Trimming shortened V by 4 bases and J by 7 bases, and 9 bases separated the two germline ends. Germline loops: CDR1 SGHRS, CDR2 YFSETQ. The CDR3 here is CASSRSLNEQFF. The CDR3 DNA reads TGCGCCAGCAGCCGAAGTTTAAATGAGCAGTTCTTC.

This clonotype was counted ten times or more. The chain employs TRBV18 and TRBJ1-1; no clear D gene. V was cut by 0 bases and J by 1 base, with 3 bases left in between. The CDR3 totals 13 residues. Germline values: CDR1 KGHSH, CDR2 LQKENI. In DNA form, the CDR3 reads TGTGCCAGCTCACCACCCCCGAACACTGAAGCTTTCTTT. It yields the protein CASSPPPNTEAFF.

The chain uses TRBV30 and TRBJ2-1; 15 bases fit TRBD2. After removal of 3 bases from V and 7 bases from J, the junction contained 7 bases not matched to a gene. The CDR3 is made up of 16 amino acids. Germline CDR1 GTSNPN, CDR2 SVGIG (reference sequence). The CDR3 region is CAWSGTSGGKWNEQFF. CDR3 DNA: TGTGCCTGGAGCGGGACTAGCGGGGGGAAGTGGAATGAGCAGTTCTTC.

The CDR3, as DNA: TGCAGTGCTAGATTTGAGGTAAACACTGAAGCTTTCTTT. Its protein product is CSARFEVNTEAFF. The rearrangement uses TRBV20-1 and TRBJ1-1; unclear D gene. Germline CDR1 DFQATT, CDR2 SNEGSKA (reference sequence). Trimming took off 2 bases at V and 2 bases at J, with 9 bases between the two ends. This CDR3 comprises 13 residues.

This clonotype was counted at least ten times. The chain links TRBV10-3 to TRBJ1-1; tentatively, D is TRBD1 (5 bases). The CDR3 loop spans 14 amino acids. CDR1 and CDR2 (germline): ENHRY, SYGVKD. V lost 6 bases and J lost 1, with 12 bases in between. For the CDR3, the DNA is TGTGCCATCAGACCCGGGACTTCGAACACTGAAGCTTTCTTT. Residues: CAIRPGTSNTEAFF.

This clonotype was seen ten or more times. The rearrangement uses TRBV5-6 and TRBJ2-7; D ambiguous. The CDR3 spans 13 residues. The ends were cut back, 4 bases at V and 3 bases at J, with 11 bases in the middle. Per the germline V gene, CDR1 is SGHDT and CDR2 is YYEEEE. CDR3 DNA: TGTGCCAGCAGCGCGGCAGAGGACTACGAGCAGTACTTC. Translated: CASSAAEDYEQYF.

This clonotype counts as medium-sized. This rearrangement joins TRBV6-6 to TRBJ1-2, with D unclear. The CDR3 covers 14 residues. Looked up from germline, CDR1 is MNHNY and CDR2 is SVGAGI (reference sequence). Deletions cut 6 bases from V and 7 bases from J, with 18 bases between. The CDR3 DNA reads as TGTGCCAGCAGGCATAGCCAGGAGTTTGGTGGCTACACCTTC. Encoded protein: CASRHSQEFGGYTF.

This clonotype was observed a handful of times. The chain employs TRBV12-3 or TRBV12-4 and TRBJ1-1; D unresolved. The CDR3 has 15 amino acids. The V end lost 5 bases, the J end lost 1 base, and 14 bases lay between the germline ends. The CDR3 sequence: CASSPPWGGNTEAFF. In nucleotides, the CDR3 is TGTGCCAGCAGTCCTCCTTGGGGTGGGAACACTGAAGCTTTCTTT.

This clonotype is judged medium-sized. The J gene is TRBJ2-7, the V gene TRBV5-1, with D unclear. With 2 bases removed from V and 4 bases from J, the gap between germline ends came to 16 bases. The CDR3 length is 15 residues. Germline V gene sequence: CDR1 SGHRS, CDR2 YFSETQ. The CDR3 DNA sequence: TGCGCCAGCAGCTTCATGTTCAGAGCAAGGTACGAGCAGTACTTC. Translated: CASSFMFRARYEQYF.

This clonotype counts as medium-sized. The CDR3 region has the DNA TGCAGTGCTAGAGAGGTTTACGACAGGGGGACTGAAGCTTTCTTT. Its translation: CSAREVYDRGTEAFF. The chain joins TRBV20-1 to TRBJ1-1; the match to TRBD1 covers 9 bases. The CDR3 has 15 amino acids. Germline V gives CDR1 DFQATT, CDR2 SNEGSKA (reference sequence). V lost 0 bases, J lost 5 bases, and 7 bases stayed unmatched.

This clonotype is termed medium-sized. The chain joins TRBV18 to TRBJ2-1; perhaps TRBD2 as D (5 bases). Trimming cost V 2 bases and J 6 bases, with 14 bases left between them. The germline CDR1 and CDR2 sequences are KGHSH and LQKENI. The CDR3 is made up of 15 amino acids. The CDR3, as DNA: TGTGCCAGCTCACCAAGAATAAGGGAGAGCAATGAGCAGTTCTTC. Protein sequence: CASSPRIRESNEQFF.

This clonotype was detected ten times or more. The chain uses TRBV7-9 and TRBJ2-6; possibly TRBD1 or TRBD2 for D (5 bases each). The CDR3 is 16 amino acids. CDR1 is SEHNR and CDR2 is FQNEAQ in the germline V gene (reference sequence). Trimming took off 1 base at V and 4 bases at J, with 11 bases between the two ends. The CDR3 nucleotides are TGTGCCAGCAGCTTAGTTTTGGGGACCGGGGCCAACGTCCTGACTTTC. Protein sequence: CASSLVLGTGANVLTF.

The chain combines TRBV28 with TRBJ1-6, with 7 bases aligning to TRBD1. The germline gives CDR1 MDHEN, CDR2 SYDVKM. Trimming took 5 bases from V and 0 from J; bases not matched to a gene: 7. There are 17 residues in the CDR3. The DNA for the CDR3 is TGTGCCAGCAGTAAAGGGGGGGACAGCTCCTATAATTCACCCCTCCACTTT. Amino acid sequence: CASSKGGDSSYNSPLHF.

This clonotype was counted ten times or more. The V call is TRBV7-2, the J call TRBJ2-7; no reliable D call. V was trimmed by 2 bases and J by 2 bases, leaving 10 bases between them. CDR1 is SGHTA and CDR2 is FQGNSA in the germline V gene. The CDR3 sequence is 14 residues long. This chain's CDR3 is CASSLLGRPYEQYF. In DNA, the CDR3 is TGTGCCAGCAGCTTATTGGGCAGGCCCTACGAGCAGTACTTC.

This clonotype was detected many times. This chain links TRBV19 with TRBJ1-2, with D unresolved. The CDR3 consists of 14 residues. The ends were cut back, 9 bases at V and 2 bases at J, with 16 bases in the middle. Germline V CDR1 and CDR2: LNHDA, SQIVND (reference sequence). The CDR3 sequence is CASTPSRANYGYTF. In DNA form, the CDR3 reads TGTGCCAGCACACCCTCGCGGGCGAACTATGGCTACACCTTC. Full variable domain (outside the CDR3, taken from reference TRBV19 and TRBJ1-2): DGGITQSPKYLFRKEGQNVTLSCEQNLNHDAMYWYRQDPGQGLRLIYYSQIVNDFQKGDIAEGYSVSREKKESFPLTVTSAQKNPTAFYLCASTPSRANYGYTFGSGTRLTVV.

In this sample, this clonotype turned up many times. This chain uses TRBV12-3 or TRBV12-4 with TRBJ2-7; TRBD1 matches at 7 bases. V shed 0 bases and J 4 bases; nucleotides not matched to a gene: 6. The CDR3 totals 15 residues. The DNA of the CDR3 is TGTGCCAGCAGTTTAGCAGGGGGCTCTACTTACGAGCAGTACTTC. It translates to CASSLAGGSTYEQYF.

This clonotype was observed at least ten times. The chain links TRBV14 to TRBJ2-5; D is unresolved. V was trimmed by 1 base and J by 4 bases, leaving 1 base between them. The CDR3 covers 11 residues. The germline V gene has CDR1 SGHDN and CDR2 FVKESK. The CDR3 here is CASSQAETQYF. Written as DNA, the CDR3 is TGTGCCAGCAGCCAAGCAGAGACCCAGTACTTC.

This clonotype was counted between two and nine times. This chain connects TRBV12-3 or TRBV12-4 to TRBJ2-2; D remains unclear. V was pared by 4 bases and J by 8 bases, with 11 bases between. The CDR3 spans 13 residues. The CDR3 coding sequence is TGTGCCAGCAGTTATCGACATCGGGGGGAGCTGTTTTTT. It yields the protein CASSYRHRGELFF.

This clonotype was seen many times. V usage is TRBV7-6 and J usage is TRBJ1-6, with 9 bases identical to TRBD1. CDR3 length equals 16 residues. Germline loops: CDR1 SGHVS, CDR2 FNYEAQ. J was trimmed by 3 bases and V by 3 bases; bases with no gene match: 3. CDR3 amino acids: CASSFRDRDYNSPLHF. The CDR3 DNA sequence: TGTGCCAGCAGCTTCCGGGACAGGGACTATAATTCACCCCTCCACTTT.

In this sample, this clonotype is medium-sized. The chain is built from TRBV6-1 and TRBJ2-1; D is uncertain. Germline V gene lookup returns CDR1 MNHNS and CDR2 SASEGT. The CDR3 spans 13 residues. The germline V and J ends were trimmed by 11 bases and 3 bases, with 14 bases remaining between them. This CDR3 reads CALVSNLYNEQFF. Written as DNA, the CDR3 is TGTGCCCTCGTCTCCAATCTCTACAATGAGCAGTTCTTC.

In this sample, this clonotype is medium-sized. This chain links TRBV25-1 with TRBJ2-7; D assignment may be TRBD1 or TRBD2 (5 bases each). V was clipped by 3 bases and J by 7 bases, with 13 bases between them. The length of the CDR3 is 13 residues. The V gene's germline CDR1 is MGHDK and CDR2 SYGVNS. The CDR3 sequence: CASSDLGTKEQYF. CDR3 sequence (DNA): TGTGCCAGCAGTGACCTCGGGACGAAGGAGCAGTACTTC.

Judged by abundance, this clonotype is medium-sized. The CDR3, as DNA: TGCAGTGCTAGAGCCCAGGTCGGGGAGACCCAGTACTTC. Translated: CSARAQVGETQYF. The chain recombines TRBV20-1 with TRBJ2-5; D call uncertain. V shed 1 base and J shed 5 bases, with 11 bases lying between them. The CDR3 has 13 residues. Germline-derived CDR1 and CDR2 are DFQATT and SNEGSKA (reference sequence).

This clonotype has ten or more counts. This sequence joins TRBV11-3 and TRBJ2-2, with 7 bases fitting TRBD1. CDR1 is SGHNT, CDR2 YENEEA, per germline. The CDR3 covers 15 residues. Trimming took 6 bases from V and 6 from J; bases not matched to a gene: 10. The CDR3 nucleotides read TGTGCCAGCAGTTACAGGGGCTCCGTATCCGGGGAGCTGTTTTTT. Translating it yields CASSYRGSVSGELFF.